This passage covers 2 T cell receptor beta chains from one sample sequenced in a study of OX40 agonist ivuxolimab in advanced cancers. Sequenced by immunoSEQ multiplex PCR; TCRdb stores in-frame clones only, minus some. Among about 24,000 clones listed, approximately 91% were seen once. This specimen consisted of CD4+ or CD8+ T cells sorted from blood, obtained in a trial of the OX40 agonist ivuxolimab. The receptors stem from an adult with an advanced solid tumor such as melanoma, head and neck, liver or kidney cancer.

V is TRBV18 and J is TRBJ2-5, with a possible D match to TRBD2 (6 bases). Germline CDR1 is KGHSH and CDR2 is LQKENI. The ends were cut back, 6 bases at V and 2 bases at J, with 10 bases in the middle. CDR3 size: 13 residues. CDR3 sequence: CASSTSFQETQYF. Here the CDR3 DNA reads TGTGCCAGCTCCACTAGCTTTCAAGAGACCCAGTACTTC.

The chain uses TRBV10-3 and TRBJ2-5; TRBD1 agrees at 9 bases. Germline assignment: CDR1 ENHRY and CDR2 SYGVKD. This CDR3 region has 15 residues. V dropped 5 bases and J dropped 5; count of bases not matched to a gene: 9. The CDR3 DNA is TGTGCCATCAGTCCTCGGGACAGGGAATCTGAGACCCAGTACTTC. It is translated as CAISPRDRESETQYF.